This TCR beta chain was identified in a study of shared clonotypes between healthy human individuals. Study-wide findings and caveats: The naive CD4 repertoires of several donors were compared, and approximately 4.7% of clonotypes were shared. As a rule, naive subsets had a larger estimated richness than memory subsets.

This clone is a singleton in its sample. Antigen: not known. Looked up from germline, CDR1 is SQVTM and CDR2 is ANQGSEA. There are 14 residues in the CDR3. Trimming took off 4 bases at V and 1 base at J, with 12 bases between the two ends. Sequencing used immunoSEQ multiplex PCR; TCRdb keeps in-frame clones, though not all of them. The sample has 2,500,000 or so clones, just under 95% seen once. The V call is TRBV29-1, the J call TRBJ2-3, with D possibly being TRBD2 (5 bases). The sequence was obtained from a man aged 18 to 30 in good health. Some clones in this sample may be carry-over from other donors' samples. The source material was naive CD4+ T cells from PBMCs. Indicated subset: CD45RA+ positively selected. CDR3 sequence reads: CSVARAERTDTQYF. The DNA for the CDR3 is TGCAGCGTTGCGCGAGCGGAGCGCACAGATACGCAGTATTTT.